Described below is a single T cell receptor beta chain sequence and its context. This CDR3 region has 14 residues. The V and J ends lost 0 bases and 2 bases respectively, with 7 bases between them. Germline CDR1 MNHEY, CDR2 SMNVEV (reference sequence). The sample comes from a study of control samples from healthy donors and cancer patients. Sequenced by immunoSEQ multiplex PCR; TCRdb stores in-frame clones only, minus some. The table shows some 110,000 clones, with roughly 80% occurring only once. The sample consisted of blood. This receptor was identified in a woman aged 45-65 years in good health. V and J are TRBV27 and TRBJ1-2; D possibly corresponds to TRBD1 (5 bases). DNA of the CDR3: TGTGCCAGCAGTTTATCTCCAGGGAACTATGGCTACACCTTC. It is translated as CASSLSPGNYGYTF.